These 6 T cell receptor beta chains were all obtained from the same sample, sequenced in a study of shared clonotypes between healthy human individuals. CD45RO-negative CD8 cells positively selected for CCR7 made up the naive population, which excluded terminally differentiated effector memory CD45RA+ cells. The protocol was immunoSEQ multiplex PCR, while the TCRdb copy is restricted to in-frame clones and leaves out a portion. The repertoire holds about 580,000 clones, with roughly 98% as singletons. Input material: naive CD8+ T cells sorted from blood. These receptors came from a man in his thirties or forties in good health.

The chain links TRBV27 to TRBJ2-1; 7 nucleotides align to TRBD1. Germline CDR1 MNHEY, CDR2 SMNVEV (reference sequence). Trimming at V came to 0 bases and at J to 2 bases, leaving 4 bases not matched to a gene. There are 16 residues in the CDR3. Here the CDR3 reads CASSLSTGTAYNEQFF. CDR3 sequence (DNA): TGTGCCAGCAGTTTATCCACCGGGACAGCCTACAATGAGCAGTTCTTC.

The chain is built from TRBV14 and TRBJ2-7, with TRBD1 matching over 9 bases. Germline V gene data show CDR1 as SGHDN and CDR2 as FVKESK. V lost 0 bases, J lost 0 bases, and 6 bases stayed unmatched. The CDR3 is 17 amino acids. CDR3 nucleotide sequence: TGTGCCAGCAGCCAAGACGGGACAGGGTTCCTCTCCTACGAGCAGTACTTC. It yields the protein CASSQDGTGFLSYEQYF.

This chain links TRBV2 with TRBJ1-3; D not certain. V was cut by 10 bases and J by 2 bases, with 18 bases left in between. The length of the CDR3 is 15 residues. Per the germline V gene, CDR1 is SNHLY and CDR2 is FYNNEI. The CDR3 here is CATYSQRGAGNTIYF. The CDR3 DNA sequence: TGTGCCACCTACTCCCAACGGGGAGCTGGAAACACCATATATTTT.

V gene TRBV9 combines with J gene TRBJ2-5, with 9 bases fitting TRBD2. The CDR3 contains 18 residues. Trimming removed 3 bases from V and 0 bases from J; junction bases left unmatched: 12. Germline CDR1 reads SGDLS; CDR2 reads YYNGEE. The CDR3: CASSGRPGLAGDQETQYF. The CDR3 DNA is TGTGCCAGCAGCGGCAGACCGGGACTAGCCGGGGACCAAGAGACCCAGTACTTC.

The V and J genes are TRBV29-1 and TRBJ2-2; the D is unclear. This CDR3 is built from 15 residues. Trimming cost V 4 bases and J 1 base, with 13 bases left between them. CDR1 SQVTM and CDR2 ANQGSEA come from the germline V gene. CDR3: CSVVLPQLNTGELFF. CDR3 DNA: TGCAGCGTTGTTCTGCCCCAGCTGAACACCGGGGAGCTGTTTTTT.

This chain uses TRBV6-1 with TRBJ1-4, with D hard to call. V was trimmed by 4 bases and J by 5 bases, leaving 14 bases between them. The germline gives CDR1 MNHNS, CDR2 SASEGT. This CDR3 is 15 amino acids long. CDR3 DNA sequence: TGTGCCAGCAGTGTCGGTGGCAGTACAAATGAAAAACTGTTTTTT. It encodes CASSVGGSTNEKLFF.